This T cell receptor beta chain comes out of a study of blood T cell repertoires in COVID-19 (dated by TCRdb to 2020 to 2021). About the study as a whole: The collaborator samples originated in the United States, Italy and Spain and spanned the acute and convalescent phases of COVID-19. The prospective study material was composed of cDNA or gDNA derived from T cells, B-cell-depleted T cells, or PBMCs. Deeply sampled blood TCRbeta repertoires from subjects exposed to, actively infected with, or recovered from COVID-19 were included in the dataset. The repertoires were released in a freely available public database intended as a resource for research on the immune response to SARS-CoV-2. The samples were drawn from the first 160 participants of the ongoing ImmuneRACE study and from more than 1,000 subjects provided by 6 global collaborators. A de-identified subject ID, COVID-19 status, age in years and sex were almost always included in the sample metadata. Where HLA class I and class II types were available, the types were taken from metadata supplied by the sample provider, not from assay-based typing. The paper as a whole reports these results and caveats: Clinical and demographic metadata were provided uncurated, with the amount varying by source and participant.

Each collaborating institution followed its own protocols to collect whole blood in K2EDTA tubes. For TCRbeta analysis, collaborators shipped samples in one of three forms: frozen whole blood, isolated PBMCs, or DNA extracted from either of those sample types. TCRbeta CDR3 regions were amplified from genomic DNA using the immunoSEQ Assay, a bias-controlled multiplex PCR. Under the source paper's analysis protocol: Nucleated cell counts per sample were estimated from amplification of reference gene primers within the assay. To quantify the absolute abundance of each unique TCRbeta CDR3 rearrangement, sequence reads were collapsed and filtered. For each sample, productive Simpson clonality was calculated as the square root of Simpson's diversity index over productive rearrangements. TCRdb took this table from immuneACCESS and kept in-frame rearrangements with V and J called. Such tables lack part of the clones; where checked against another copy, unresolved V genes explain under half of the gap, and the rest is unexplained. V and J calls plus clone size are reproduced from that table; the DNA served to infer D and trimming. Across this sample there are tens of thousands of clones, with roughly 90% seen only once. The ten largest clones add up to over 20% of the sample.

Per the germline V gene, KGHSH is the CDR1 and LQKENI is the CDR2. CDR3 length: 16 amino acids, cysteine to phenylalanine. Just the 48-base CDR3 DNA is kept, in frame starting at base 1. Trimming removed 3 bases from V and 7 bases from J, leaving 19 bases between the germline ends. Regarding this clone: This clone's antigen is unknown. No base-level quality is on record; no much larger clone is a single base apart.

Sequences were obtained from peripheral blood. The clonotype comes from a woman between 45 and 65 years old with active or convalescent COVID-19. The chain joins TRBV18 to TRBJ2-4; perhaps TRBD1 is the D gene, with 5 bases matching. The nucleotides are TGTGCCAGCTCACCCACAGGAAGGAGTGTTGGGAACATTCAGTACTTC. It is translated as CASSPTGRSVGNIQYF.